Presented here are 18 T cell receptor beta chains from one specimen sequenced in a study of immune cell composition in non-small cell lung cancer. The method was immunoSEQ multiplex PCR; TCRdb's version includes in-frame clones alone and lacks a portion of them. The table includes about 7,200 clones, under 80% detected once. The sample consisted of lung tumor tissue. The receptors originated from a human donor with non-small cell lung cancer.

This sequence joins TRBV7-8 and TRBJ2-5; TRBD2 is a possible D gene (6 bases). Germline V gives CDR1 SGHVS, CDR2 FQNEAQ. CDR3 length equals 16 residues. The V end lost 2 bases, the J end lost 4 bases, and 17 bases lay between the germline ends. The CDR3 protein is CASSLTLASAGETQYF. CDR3 coding DNA: TGTGCCAGCAGCTTAACCCTAGCGAGCGCTGGAGAGACCCAGTACTTC.

V gene TRBV6-5 combines with J gene TRBJ1-6; perhaps TRBD1 as D (5 bases). The germline V gene encodes CDR1 MNHEY and CDR2 SVGAGI. The CDR3 consists of 16 residues. V shed 1 base and J shed 4 bases, with 11 bases lying between them. This CDR3 reads CASSYFYRRYNSPLHF. CDR3 DNA sequence: TGTGCCAGCAGTTACTTCTACAGGAGATATAATTCACCCCTCCACTTT.

This clone was observed a single time. The CDR3 here is CSALTGAGGYTF. The CDR3 nucleotides read TGCAGCGCTCTGACAGGGGCGGGTGGCTACACCTTC. This rearrangement joins TRBV29-1 to TRBJ1-2, with TRBD1 matching over 8 bases. The V and J ends lost 7 bases and 7 bases, in that order; junction bases with no gene match: 8. Germline V lookup: CDR1 SQVTM, CDR2 ANQGSEA. This CDR3 region has 12 residues.

The CDR3 spells CASSSTITHSYEQYF. In nucleotides, the CDR3 is TGTGCCAGCAGCTCGACTATTACACACTCCTACGAGCAGTACTTC. The J gene is TRBJ2-5, the V gene TRBV5-6, with D maybe TRBD2 (5 bases). Matching the DNA end better, TRBJ2-7 makes the J call doubtful. Looked up from germline, CDR1 is SGHDT and CDR2 is YYEEEE. The CDR3 consists of 15 residues.

The V call is TRBV30, the J call TRBJ1-6; 10 positions match TRBD1. This CDR3 region has 16 residues. J was trimmed by 7 bases and V by 1 base; bases with no gene match: 7. The germline V gene has CDR1 GTSNPN and CDR2 SVGIG (reference sequence). CDR3 sequence (DNA): TGTGCCTGGAGTGCTCTAGTGGACAGGGGGAATTCACCCCTCCACTTT. It translates to CAWSALVDRGNSPLHF.

This clone occurred a few times. V gene TRBV11-2 combines with J gene TRBJ2-1, with TRBD2 matching 13 bases. This CDR3 region has 16 residues. Unmatched junction bases numbered 10, after V lost 4 bases and J lost 10 bases. Germline CDR1 SGHAT, CDR2 FQNNGV. DNA of the CDR3: TGTGCCAGCAGCTCGGAACCGGGACTAGCGGGAATCGAGCAGTTCTTC. Amino acid sequence: CASSSEPGLAGIEQFF.

The chain combines TRBV19 with TRBJ2-3; 8 nucleotides align to TRBD1. Trimming at V came to 4 bases and at J to 3 bases, leaving 3 bases not matched to a gene. Germline assignment: CDR1 LNHDA and CDR2 SQIVND (reference sequence). The CDR3 is 14 residues long. The CDR3 DNA is TGTGCCAGTAGTAAGCAGGGGGCAACAGATACGCAGTATTTT. Translation gives CASSKQGATDTQYF.

The chain uses TRBV5-4 and TRBJ2-7; weak D call: TRBD2 (6 bases). Germline loops: CDR1 SGHNT, CDR2 YYREEE (reference sequence). The CDR3 contains 16 residues. The V and J ends lost 1 base and 6 bases respectively, with 20 bases between them. The CDR3 DNA sequence: TGTGCCAGCAGCTTGATGGGGGAGGCTCGGGCGGGCGAGCAGTACTTC. This encodes CASSLMGEARAGEQYF.

V and J are TRBV7-2 and TRBJ2-1, with 10 bases lining up with TRBD1. The germline V gene encodes CDR1 SGHTA and CDR2 FQGNSA. V trimming: 4 bases; J trimming: 2 bases; junction bases outside the gene matches: 11. This CDR3 has 18 residues. The CDR3 is CASSSLRGDRGAYNEQFF. DNA for the CDR3: TGTGCCAGCAGCTCCCTCAGAGGGGACAGGGGAGCCTACAATGAGCAGTTCTTC.

This sequence joins TRBV2 and TRBJ2-7; no reliable D call. The CDR3 sequence is 13 residues long. Trimming cost V 6 bases and J 0 bases, with 9 bases left between them. Germline CDR1 and CDR2: SNHLY and FYNNEI. The CDR3 is CASRITSSYEQYF. In DNA form, the CDR3 reads TGTGCCAGCAGAATCACAAGCTCCTACGAGCAGTACTTC.

This chain joins TRBV11-2 and TRBJ2-4; the match to TRBD2 covers 7 bases. This CDR3 contains 18 residues. Germline loops: CDR1 SGHAT, CDR2 FQNNGV. V was pared by 2 bases and J by 1 base, with 11 bases of the junction left unmatched. The CDR3 here is CASSLFAQGGYAKNIQYF. In DNA form, the CDR3 reads TGTGCCAGCAGCTTATTCGCTCAGGGAGGGTACGCCAAAAACATTCAGTACTTC.

The table lists this clone with a count of one. V is TRBV4-1 and J is TRBJ2-7; 7 positions agree with TRBD2. The J segment lost 0 bases and the V segment lost 1 base, leaving 3 bases of the junction unmatched. CDR1 and CDR2 from the germline V gene are MGHRA and YSYEKL. The CDR3 runs to 15 residues. The CDR3 region is CASSQGERGSYEQYF. DNA of the CDR3: TGCGCCAGCAGCCAAGGAGAGCGGGGCTCCTACGAGCAGTACTTC.

This chain uses TRBV9 with TRBJ1-3, with D perhaps matching TRBD1 (5 bases). V lost 4 bases and J lost 4, with 9 bases in between. Germline assignment: CDR1 SGDLS and CDR2 YYNGEE. This CDR3 is 13 amino acids long. This CDR3 reads CASSWGDGNTIYF. The CDR3 DNA sequence: TGTGCCAGCAGCTGGGGGGACGGAAACACCATATATTTT. The full variable domain, in which reference TRBV9 and TRBJ1-3 provide the parts outside the CDR3, is DSGVTQTPKHLITATGQRVTLRCSPRSGDLSVYWYQQSLDQGLQFLIQYYNGEERAKGNILERFSAQQFPDLHSELNLSSLELGDSALYFCASSWGDGNTIYFGEGSWLTVV.

The CDR3 bases are TGTGCCAGCAGGTCAGTGGACAGCTCTGGGGCCAACGTCCTGACTTTC. It is translated as CASRSVDSSGANVLTF. The chain uses TRBV2 and TRBJ2-6; D is perhaps TRBD1 (6 bases). CDR1 is SNHLY and CDR2 is FYNNEI in the germline V gene. With 6 bases removed from V and 0 bases from J, the gap between germline ends came to 12 bases. The CDR3 consists of 16 residues.

This chain connects TRBV5-1 to TRBJ2-1; the match to TRBD2 covers 8 bases. CDR1 and CDR2 (germline): SGHRS, YFSETQ. V shed 4 bases, J shed 9 bases, and the junction held 15 bases outside the gene matches. This CDR3 spans 16 amino acids. CDR3 nucleotide sequence: TGCGCCAGCAGCCCACCCTTAACTAGCGGTGGAAGTGAGCAGTTCTTC. Its protein product is CASSPPLTSGGSEQFF.

The rearrangement uses TRBV28 and TRBJ2-3; TRBD1 matches 8 bases. The CDR3 length is 16 residues. The germline CDR1 and CDR2 sequences are MDHEN and SYDVKM. The V segment lost 5 bases and the J segment 5 bases; nucleotides outside the gene matches: 12. The CDR3 DNA is TGTGCCAGCAGTACCCCCCGGACAGGGAATAGAGATACGCAGTATTTT. Protein product: CASSTPRTGNRDTQYF.

The genes are TRBV5-1 and TRBJ1-1, with 12 nucleotides matching TRBD1. Germline V gene sequence: CDR1 SGHRS, CDR2 YFSETQ. The CDR3 has 16 amino acids. Trimming removed 0 bases from V and 5 bases from J; junction bases left unmatched: 5. The CDR3 DNA is TGCGCCAGCAGCTTGGATGGGACAGGGGGCGTTACTGAAGCTTTCTTT. As protein: CASSLDGTGGVTEAFF.

This sequence joins TRBV5-1 and TRBJ2-1, with 8 bases identical to TRBD1. Germline assignment: CDR1 SGHRS and CDR2 YFSETQ. The CDR3 is 12 residues long. The ends lost 2 bases at V and 9 bases at J; junction bases unmatched: 1. The CDR3 reads CASSLQGGEQFF. The CDR3 DNA sequence: TGCGCCAGCAGCTTACAGGGGGGTGAGCAGTTCTTC. Complete variable domain (other parts from reference TRBV5-1 and TRBJ2-1): KAGVTQTPRYLIKTRGQQVTLSCSPISGHRSVSWYQQTPGQGLQFLFEYFSETQRNKGNFPGRFSGRQFSNSRSEMNVSTLELGDSALYLCASSLQGGEQFFGPGTRLTVL.